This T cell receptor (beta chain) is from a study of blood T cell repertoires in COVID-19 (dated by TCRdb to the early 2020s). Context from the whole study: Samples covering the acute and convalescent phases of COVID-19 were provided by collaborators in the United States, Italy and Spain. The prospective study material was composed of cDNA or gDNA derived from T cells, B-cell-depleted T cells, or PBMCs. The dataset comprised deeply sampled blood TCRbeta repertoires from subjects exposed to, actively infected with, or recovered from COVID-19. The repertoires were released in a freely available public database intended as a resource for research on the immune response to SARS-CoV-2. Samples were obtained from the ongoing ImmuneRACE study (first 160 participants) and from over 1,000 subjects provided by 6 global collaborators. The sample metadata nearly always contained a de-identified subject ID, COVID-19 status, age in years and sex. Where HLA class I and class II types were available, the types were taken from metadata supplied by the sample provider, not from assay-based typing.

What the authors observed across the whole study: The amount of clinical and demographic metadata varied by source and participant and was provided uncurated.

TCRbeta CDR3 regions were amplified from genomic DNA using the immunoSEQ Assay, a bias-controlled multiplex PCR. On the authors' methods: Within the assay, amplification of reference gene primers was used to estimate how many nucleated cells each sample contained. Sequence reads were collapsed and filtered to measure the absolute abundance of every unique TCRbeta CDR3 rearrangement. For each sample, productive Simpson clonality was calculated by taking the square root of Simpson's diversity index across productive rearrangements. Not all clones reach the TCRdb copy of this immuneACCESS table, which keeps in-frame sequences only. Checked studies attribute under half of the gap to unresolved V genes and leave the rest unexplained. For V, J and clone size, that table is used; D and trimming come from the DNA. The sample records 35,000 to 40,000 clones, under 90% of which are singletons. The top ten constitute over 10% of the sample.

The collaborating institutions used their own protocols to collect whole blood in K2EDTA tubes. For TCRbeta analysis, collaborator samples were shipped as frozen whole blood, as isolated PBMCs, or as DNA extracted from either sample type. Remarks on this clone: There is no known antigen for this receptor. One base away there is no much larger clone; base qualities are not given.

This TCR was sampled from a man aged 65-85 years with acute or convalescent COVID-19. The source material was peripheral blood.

In nucleotides, the sequence is TGTGCCAGCAGCCATAGCGGGGGGCAAGAGACCCAGTACTTC. Its coded protein is CASSHSGGQETQYF. The V gene is TRBV11-3 and the J gene is TRBJ2-5, with 10 bases aligning to TRBD2. For CDR1 and CDR2, the germline V gene lists SGHNT and YENEEA. V has 5 bases trimmed and J has 2 bases trimmed; junction bases matching no gene number 2. From the cysteine up to the phenylalanine, the CDR3 has a length of 14 residues. Just the 42-base CDR3 DNA is kept, in frame starting at base 1. Here the CDR3 is joined to the reference TRBV11-3 and TRBJ2-5 genes, and the full variable domain is: EAGVVQSPRYKIIEKKQPVAFWCNPISGHNTLYWYLQNLGQGPELLIRYENEEAVDDSQLPKDRFSAERLKGVDSTLKIQPAELGDSAVYLCASSHSGGQETQYFGPGTRLLVL.